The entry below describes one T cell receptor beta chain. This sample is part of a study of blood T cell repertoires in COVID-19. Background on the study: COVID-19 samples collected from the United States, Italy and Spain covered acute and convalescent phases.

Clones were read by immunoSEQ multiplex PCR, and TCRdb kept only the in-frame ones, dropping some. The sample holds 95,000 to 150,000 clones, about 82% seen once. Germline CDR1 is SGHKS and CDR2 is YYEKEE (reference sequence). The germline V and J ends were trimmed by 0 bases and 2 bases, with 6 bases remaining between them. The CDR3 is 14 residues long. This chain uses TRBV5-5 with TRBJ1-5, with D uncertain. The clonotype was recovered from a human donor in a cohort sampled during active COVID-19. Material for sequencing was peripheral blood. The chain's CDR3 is CASSLARGNQPQHF. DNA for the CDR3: TGTGCCAGCAGCTTGGCGCGGGGCAATCAGCCCCAGCATTTT. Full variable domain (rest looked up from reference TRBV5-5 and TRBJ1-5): DAGVTQSPTHLIKTRGQQVTLRCSPISGHKSVSWYQQVLGQGPQFIFQYYEKEERGRGNFPDRFSARQFPNYSSELNVNALLLGDSALYLCASSLARGNQPQHFGDGTRLSIL.